This T cell receptor beta chain stems from a study of blood T cells in healthy people across ages. PCR was performed a second time for about 6 to 11 cycles using a sample-barcoded 5' primer and a J-beta primer mix. TCRdb reanalysed the 5' RACE reads using MiXCR and keeps one entry per CDR3 protein. The table records 650,000 to 950,000 distinct CDR3 sequences, under 45% of them present only once. Germline values: CDR1 SGHTA, CDR2 FQGNSA. The CDR3 has 17 amino acids. V and J are TRBV7-2 and TRBJ2-7; the match to TRBD2 covers 8 bases. The J call may be faulty, since TRBJ2-5 better matches the DNA end. Sequencing input: blood. This receptor was taken from a man aged 60 to 75 in good health. The CDR3 bases are TGTGCCAGCAGCTTATACTCCCTAGCGGGTGGTTCAGAGACCCAGTACTTC. The encoded protein is CASSLYSLAGGSETQYF.